This T cell receptor beta chain was sequenced during a study of blood T cell repertoires in COVID-19. Study background: Both acute and convalescent COVID-19 samples were obtained from the United States, Italy and Spain. From T cells, B-cell-depleted T cells, or PBMCs came the material, which was cDNA or gDNA.

In the original analysis: Amplification of reference gene primers was used by the study to estimate nucleated cell counts. Some clones are missing from TCRdb's copy, which holds only in-frame ones; the method was immunoSEQ multiplex PCR. The DNA gave D and trimming, while V, J and clone size come from that table. The table shows approximately 190,000 clones, with 80% to 90% occurring only once. V shed 1 base, J shed 11 bases, and the junction held 5 bases outside the gene matches. CDR1 LGHNT and CDR2 FRNRAP come from the germline V gene. The CDR3 is 13 residues long. This sequence joins TRBV12-5 and TRBJ2-3, with TRBD2 identical over 8 bases. Sequencing was done on a sample of peripheral blood. This TCR was recovered from a human donor in a cohort sampled during active COVID-19. CDR3 nucleotides: TGTGCTAGTGGTTTGGGTATAGCGGGACAGCAGTATTTT. Protein product: CASGLGIAGQQYF.